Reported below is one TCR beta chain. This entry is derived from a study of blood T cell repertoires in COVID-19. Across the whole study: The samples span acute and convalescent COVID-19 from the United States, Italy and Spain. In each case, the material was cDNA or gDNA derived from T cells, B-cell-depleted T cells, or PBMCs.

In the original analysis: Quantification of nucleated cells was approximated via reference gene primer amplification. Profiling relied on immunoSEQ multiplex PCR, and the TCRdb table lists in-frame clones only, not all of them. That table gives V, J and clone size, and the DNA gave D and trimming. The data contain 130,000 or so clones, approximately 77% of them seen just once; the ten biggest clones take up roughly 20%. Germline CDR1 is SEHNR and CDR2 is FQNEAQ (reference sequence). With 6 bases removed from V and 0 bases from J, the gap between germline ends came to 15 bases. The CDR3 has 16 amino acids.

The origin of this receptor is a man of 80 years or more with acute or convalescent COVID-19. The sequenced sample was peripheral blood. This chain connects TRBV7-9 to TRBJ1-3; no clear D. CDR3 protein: CASSLLGSPSGNTIYF. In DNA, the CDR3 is TGTGCCAGCAGTCTTCTAGGTTCCCCCTCTGGAAACACCATATATTTT.